This T cell receptor beta chain came from a study of blood T cells in healthy people across ages. Comment on this clonotype: Antigen unknown.

A second PCR, run for roughly 7 to 11 cycles, used a sample-barcoded 5' primer plus a J-beta primer mix. In TCRdb, the 5' RACE reads were re-called with MiXCR into one record per CDR3 protein. The sample lists under 2 million distinct CDR3 sequences, roughly 30% occurring once. General study findings and limits: Older age went with lower TCR beta diversity per million T cells, in a roughly linear way.

From germline, CDR1 is LGHDT and CDR2 YNNKEL (reference sequence). This CDR3 region has 17 residues. Trimming removed 6 bases from V and 3 bases from J; junction bases left unmatched: 5. The sequence derives from a young woman in good health. Sequences were obtained from blood. The V and J genes are TRBV3-1 and TRBJ2-1; 16 bases line up with TRBD2. In nucleotides, the CDR3 is TGTGCCAGCAGAGGGACTAGCGGGGGGGTTGGCTACAATGAGCAGTTCTTC. It encodes CASRGTSGGVGYNEQFF.